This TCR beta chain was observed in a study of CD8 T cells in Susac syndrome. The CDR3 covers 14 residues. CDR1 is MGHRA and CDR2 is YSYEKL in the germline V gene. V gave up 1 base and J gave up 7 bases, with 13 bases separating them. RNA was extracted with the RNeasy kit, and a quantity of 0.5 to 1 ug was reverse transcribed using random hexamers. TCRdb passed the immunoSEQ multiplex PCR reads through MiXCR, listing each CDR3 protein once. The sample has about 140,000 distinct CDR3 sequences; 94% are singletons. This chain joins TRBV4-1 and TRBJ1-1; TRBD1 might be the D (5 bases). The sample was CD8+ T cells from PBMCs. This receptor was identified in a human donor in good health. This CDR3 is CASSQGEATGEAFF. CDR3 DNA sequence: TGCGCCAGCAGCCAAGGGGAGGCAACAGGTGAAGCTTTCTTT.